This T cell receptor beta chain was identified during a study of CD8 T cells in Susac syndrome. Random hexamers served to reverse transcribe roughly 0.45 to 1 ug RNA. TCRdb reanalysed the immunoSEQ multiplex PCR reads using MiXCR and keeps one entry per CDR3 protein. The top ten clones hold under 0.15% of a sample with under 550,000 distinct CDR3 sequences, more than 80% of them seen once. The sample consisted of CD8+ T cells from PBMCs. This TCR was sampled from a human donor with multiple sclerosis.

The chain's CDR3 is CASSLAVAGDTDTQYF. CDR3 in DNA: TGCGCCAGCAGCTTGGCAGTAGCGGGAGACACAGATACGCAGTATTTT. The gene calls are TRBV5-1 and TRBJ2-3; 9 bases fit TRBD2. The junction had 4 bases not matched to a gene; V was cut back by 0 bases and J by 2 bases. Germline lookup yields CDR1 SGHRS and CDR2 YFSETQ. This CDR3 spans 16 amino acids.